These 9 T cell receptor beta chains originate from one sample sequenced in a study of CD8 T cells in ankylosing spondylitis. These receptors' targets are unknown. TCRdb re-analysed the 5' RACE reads in MiXCR, keeping a single row per CDR3 protein. The table has almost 400,000 distinct CDR3 sequences, more than 20% seen once. Findings and limits, study-wide: Typical of ankylosing spondylitis blood, it appeared, was a TCR beta motif of several highly homologous variants.

What was sequenced was blood, either unsorted or a sorted T cell fraction (not recorded which). The source is a male donor with ankylosing spondylitis.

This clonotype came up a few times. The gene calls are TRBV5-1 and TRBJ2-3; TRBD2 might be the D (6 bases). CDR3 length equals 15 residues. Trimming shortened V by 0 bases and J by 4 bases, and 12 bases separated the two germline ends. Germline loops: CDR1 SGHRS, CDR2 YFSETQ. The CDR3 is CASSLDNRRADTQYF. CDR3 DNA sequence: TGCGCCAGCAGCTTGGATAATCGGAGGGCAGATACGCAGTATTTT.

The CDR3 protein is CASSNTPAGGTDTQYF. For the CDR3, the DNA is TGTGCCAGTAGCAACACCCCCGCGGGAGGAACAGATACGCAGTATTTT. This sequence joins TRBV19 and TRBJ2-3, with 8 bases lining up with TRBD2. Germline trimming cut 6 bases from V and 3 bases from J; bases unmatched to any gene: 11. This CDR3 has 16 amino acids. Germline CDR1 LNHDA, CDR2 SQIVND (reference sequence).

This clonotype was observed a few times. The CDR3, as DNA: TGTGCCAGCACCCGGGGGGCCCAGACTAGCGGGAGGGCCCGTGAGCAGTTCTTC. Translated, it gives CASTRGAQTSGRAREQFF. The chain carries TRBV12-3 or TRBV12-4 and TRBJ2-1; 14 bases are shared with TRBD2. The CDR3 runs 18 residues. V shed 7 bases, J shed 9 bases, and the junction held 17 bases outside the gene matches.

This clonotype was seen ten or more times. The V and J genes are TRBV18 and TRBJ2-7; D remains ambiguous. Per the germline V gene, CDR1 is KGHSH and CDR2 is LQKENI. With 6 bases removed from V and 5 bases from J, the gap between germline ends came to 14 bases. There are 13 residues in the CDR3. Here the CDR3 reads CASSKLNGNEQYF. In DNA, the CDR3 is TGTGCCAGCTCGAAACTTAATGGAAACGAGCAGTACTTC.

V gene TRBV6-1 combines with J gene TRBJ1-1; 7 positions match TRBD1. Germline V gene data show CDR1 as MNHNS and CDR2 as SASEGT. V shed 5 bases, J shed 8 bases, and the junction held 2 bases outside the gene matches. The CDR3 spans 11 residues. CDR3 in DNA: TGTGCCAGCAGTCGGACAGGAGAAGCTTTCTTT. This translates into CASSRTGEAFF.

CDR3 nucleotide sequence: TGTGCCAGCAGCTTAGCGGGAGCTATTGAGACCCAGTACTTC. This sequence encodes CASSLAGAIETQYF. This chain joins TRBV7-2 and TRBJ2-5; possibly TRBD2 for D (5 bases). The CDR3 contains 14 residues. V was pared by 0 bases and J by 5 bases, with 10 bases between. Germline assignment: CDR1 SGHTA and CDR2 FQGNSA.

This clonotype was seen a handful of times. The J gene is TRBJ2-1, the V gene TRBV7-6; D is unclear. With 0 bases removed from V and 0 bases from J, the gap between germline ends came to 9 bases. This CDR3 is 16 amino acids long. Germline CDR1 SGHVS, CDR2 FNYEAQ. CDR3 coding DNA: TGTGCCAGCAGCTTAGCCCAGACCCGCTCCTACAATGAGCAGTTCTTC. It translates to CASSLAQTRSYNEQFF.

CDR3 in DNA: TGTGCCAGCAGCTACGGGGCGGGGGGCACCTACGAGCAGTACTTC. It specifies CASSYGAGGTYEQYF. This rearrangement joins TRBV7-9 to TRBJ2-7, with 8 bases that match TRBD2. The germline V gene encodes CDR1 SEHNR and CDR2 FQNEAQ (reference sequence). Trimming removed 4 bases from V and 2 bases from J; junction bases left unmatched: 7. The length of the CDR3 is 15 residues.

This chain connects TRBV30 to TRBJ2-4; D not certain. Germline lookup yields CDR1 GTSNPN and CDR2 SVGIG (reference sequence). V shed 3 bases and J shed 7 bases, with 13 bases lying between them. The CDR3 contains 13 residues. The CDR3 loop is CAWRRSLSNIQYF. The CDR3 bases are TGTGCCTGGAGAAGGTCCTTATCGAACATTCAGTACTTC. The entire variable domain, with the rest obtained from reference TRBV30 and TRBJ2-4, is as follows: SQTIHQWPATLVQPVGSPLSLECTVEGTSNPNLYWYRQAAGRGLQLLFYSVGIGQISSEVPQNLSASRPQDRQFILSSKKLLLSDSGFYLCAWRRSLSNIQYFGAGTRLSVL.